This TCR beta chain derives from a study of T cells in Graves' hyperthyroidism and ophthalmopathy. This clonotype has just a few counts. What it recognizes is unknown. Study observations and caveats: Within blood appeared most thyroid clonotypes that had expanded above 0.001. Ophthalmopathy cases were set apart from stable hyperthyroidism by a 13 V-J model.

Researchers took RNA transcripts and amplified the TCR beta CDR3 regions from them. An initial round of RT-PCR targeting the TCR CDR3 relied on the HTBI primer set. TCRdb reanalysed the multiplex PCR reads using MiXCR and keeps one entry per CDR3 protein. The repertoire includes 280,000 or so distinct CDR3 sequences, 20% to 25% of them detected once, and 25% to 30% sits in the top ten. In patients aged 18 to 65, hyperthyroidism was newly diagnosed, with duration under 2 months. Thyroid ultrasound, orbital computed tomography, clinical symptoms, and serum thyroxine and TRAb underpinned diagnoses. This clonotype was obtained from a man aged 35 to 55 with Graves' hyperthyroidism that later progressed to Graves' ophthalmopathy. The sequencing sample was made of blood.

CDR3 coding DNA: TGTGCCAGCAGCTTACTTTCTGAGACCCAGTACTTC. This translates into CASSLLSETQYF. This chain joins TRBV7-2 and TRBJ2-5, with D hard to call. Germline V gene lookup returns CDR1 SGHTA and CDR2 FQGNSA. Between the trimmed V and J ends, which lost 2 bases and 5 bases, there was a span of 6 bases. The CDR3 is made up of 12 amino acids.